This passage covers 9 T cell receptor beta chains from one sample sequenced in a study of cytomegalovirus exposure and HLA in healthy donors. Sequencing was performed with immunoSEQ multiplex PCR; in TCRdb, only in-frame clones are kept and a portion is missing. The table lists some 85,000 clones, roughly 95% of them singletons, with approximately 1.2% in the top ten. Sequencing was performed on PBMCs. These receptors were obtained from a woman aged 18-29 years in good health and CMV-seronegative.

V is TRBV30 and J is TRBJ2-1; perhaps TRBD2 as D (6 bases). CDR1 and CDR2 from the germline V gene are GTSNPN and SVGIG (reference sequence). The CDR3 length is 17 residues. V gave up 0 bases and J gave up 4 bases, with 19 bases separating them. DNA for the CDR3: TGTGCCTGGAGTGTTGGGGTCGGGAGAGGGGCGTACAATGAGCAGTTCTTC. Encoded protein: CAWSVGVGRGAYNEQFF.

V and J are TRBV5-1 and TRBJ2-2; maybe TRBD1 (6 bases). V lost 0 bases to trimming and J lost 2 bases, with 14 bases between them. The CDR3 is made up of 17 amino acids. CDR1 SGHRS and CDR2 YFSETQ come from the germline V gene. The CDR3 loop is CASSLEIGTLNTGELFF. CDR3 DNA: TGCGCCAGCAGCTTGGAAATAGGGACATTAAACACCGGGGAGCTGTTTTTT.

The chain has TRBV7-6 and TRBJ2-1; maybe TRBD2 (6 bases). Germline V gene lookup returns CDR1 SGHVS and CDR2 FNYEAQ. This CDR3 is built from 15 residues. Trimming took 5 bases from V and 6 from J, leaving 17 bases between them. The CDR3 protein is CASSPRLDPSNEQFF. CDR3 in DNA: TGTGCCAGCAGCCCCAGACTAGATCCAAGCAATGAGCAGTTCTTC.

This chain's CDR3 is CASSSPGGAGGELFF. The CDR3 DNA reads as TGTGCCAGCAGTTCACCAGGGGGCGCGGGCGGGGAGCTGTTTTTT. The J gene is TRBJ2-2, the V gene TRBV28; TRBD1 aligns across 8 bases. Trimming cost V 4 bases and J 7 bases; bases outside gene matches: 8. Looked up from germline, CDR1 is MDHEN and CDR2 is SYDVKM. CDR3 size: 15 residues.

The sample holds one count of this clone. This chain uses TRBV11-2 with TRBJ2-1; 7 bases are shared with TRBD2. V lost 5 bases to trimming and J lost 0 bases; unmatched junction nucleotides: 13. The CDR3 consists of 18 residues. CDR1 and CDR2 from the germline V gene are SGHAT and FQNNGV. Written as DNA, the CDR3 is TGTGCCAGCAGCCGAACAATTGGGGGGGATGGCTCCTACAATGAGCAGTTCTTC. It is translated as CASSRTIGGDGSYNEQFF.

This chain uses TRBV10-3 with TRBJ1-1; TRBD1 aligns across 9 bases. V dropped 4 bases and J dropped 11; count of bases not matched to a gene: 11. The CDR3 runs to 14 residues. Germline-derived CDR1 and CDR2 are ENHRY and SYGVKD. The CDR3 DNA follows: TGTGCCATCAGTGGCGGGACAGGGATTAGTAATGCTTTCTTT. This codes for CAISGGTGISNAFF.

This chain links TRBV18 with TRBJ1-5; the match to TRBD1 covers 9 bases. The CDR3 sequence is 15 residues long. The V gene end was trimmed by 3 bases and the J gene end by 7 bases; junction bases not matched to a gene: 7. In germline, CDR1 is KGHSH, CDR2 LQKENI. The CDR3 sequence is CASSPSGQGVQPQHF. The DNA of the CDR3 is TGTGCCAGCTCACCCTCGGGACAGGGTGTCCAGCCCCAGCATTTT.

This clone was seen only once. J is TRBJ1-2 and V is TRBV19, with D tentatively TRBD1 (5 bases). The CDR3 extends over 14 amino acids. V lost 9 bases and J lost 8, with 22 bases in between. The germline V gene encodes CDR1 LNHDA and CDR2 SQIVND (reference sequence). CDR3: CASQLGGTRGGYTF. CDR3 in DNA: TGTGCCAGCCAGTTAGGAGGGACGAGAGGGGGCTACACCTTC.

The chain carries TRBV2 and TRBJ2-7, with 10 bases aligning to TRBD1. The CDR3 sequence is 14 residues long. V was pared by 4 bases and J by 5 bases, with 5 bases of the junction left unmatched. Germline V lookup: CDR1 SNHLY, CDR2 FYNNEI. This chain's CDR3 is CASSGGQGFDEQYF. CDR3 in DNA: TGTGCCAGCAGTGGGGGACAGGGGTTCGACGAGCAGTACTTC.